This T cell receptor beta chain emerged from a study of molecular identifiers for immune sequencing clone quantification (dated by TCRdb to between 2017 and 2018). About the study as a whole: For a replicate experiment, RNA from around 20,000 or 100,000 naive CD8 T cells was divided into five aliquots, and four of the five aliquots were sequenced. This methods study used CD8 T cells to benchmark TCR RNA copy counting and molecular-identifier clustering-based TCR repertoire sequencing (MIDCIRS).

Remarks on this clonotype: The clone's antigen remains unknown. The germline gene is not matched at one end of the junction; a read error may be the cause.

The method was PCR. Sequencing relied on a NextSeq 500. Bulk TCR libraries were generated as previously described, with the TCR primers listed in Table S5 used. Total RNA was purified with the Qiagen AllPrep DNA/RNA kit. Reads from multiple sequencing runs of the same library were pooled before analysis. In the authors' own workflow: Reads were retained only if their TCR constant sequence matched exactly, and those retained reads were trimmed to 150 nt and grouped according to their 12-nt molecular barcodes. Within each barcode group, reads were sub-clustered at a 15% Levenshtein threshold, and quality-weighted consensus sequences were built per RNA molecule. Non-functional sequences were removed, as were lower-count sequences one edit away from another. On the basis of fitting two negative binomial distributions, barcode sub-clusters with fewer than 20% of the maximum read count were discarded. The public reads were reanalyzed by TCRdb: fastp trimming at Q25, MiXCR alignment, in-frame beta chains only. Each record represents a unique CDR3 protein, reported with the most common genes and DNA among its rows. The V and J calls here are based on TCRdb, not the publication. Across this sample there are about 97,000 distinct CDR3 sequences, with under 40% seen only once. The ten largest clones represent about 9.1% of the sample.

Broad study findings and their caveats: In CMV-specific effector cells, over 99% of molecules were held by clones above 20 RNA copies, whereas under 1% of molecules were held by such clones in naive cells. Modeling indicated about three TCR RNA copies recovered per cell, compared with 7.5 to 10 by digital PCR, which implies a capture efficiency of 25% to 35%. Highly expanded clone sizes could be underestimated because identical TCR molecules may share a barcode. Without barcode sub-clustering, chimeric consensus sequences inflated TCR diversity; chimeras reached as high as 47%. Even against a background of one million naive CD8 T cells, spiked-in Jurkat TCR RNA amounting to a single cell's worth was reported to be detectable. Spiked-in Jurkat TCR RNA (10 copies' worth), which is not part of the donor repertoire, was contained in the naive libraries.

Based on the germline V gene, the CDR1 and CDR2 sequences are SGHVS and FNYEAQ. The CDR3 starts with the cysteine, ends with the phenylalanine, and has 18 residues. The kept DNA is CDR3 alone, 54 bases in frame from the first base. Libraries of naive CD8 T cells were generated from about 19,000 to 1,100,000 sorted cells, with 10%, 30% or 50% of the purified RNA used. Naive CD8 T cells, defined as CD8+CD4-CCR7+CD45RA+, were FACS-sorted into RLT Plus buffer on a BD FACSAria II. To test detection sensitivity, Jurkat RNA equal to ten TCR copies was added to samples of roughly 18,000-1,000,000 naive CD8 T cells. Enrichment of CD8 T cells was done with RosetteSep CD8+ T Cell Enrichment Cocktail plus Ficoll-Paque, and ACK red cell lysis came afterward.

In this chain, TRBV7-6 is recombined with TRBJ1-3, with 7 bases aligning to TRBD1. The TCR was taken from a human donor in good health. Some libraries in this study had Jurkat cell RNA spiked in. The specimen was naive CD8+ T cells from blood, with Jurkat cell RNA spiked in. In the paper's terms, the cell subset or site label means: FACS-sorted CD8+CD4-CCR7+CD45RA+ naive T cells. The CDR3 region: CAISATGTAYSSGNTIYF. The nucleotides are TGTGCCATCAGCGCAACCGGGACAGCGTACTCCTCTGGTAACACCATATATTTT.